This T cell receptor (beta chain) emerged from a study of cytomegalovirus exposure and HLA in healthy donors. 60 Vbeta and 13 Jbeta primers were used in PCR. Measured with immunoSEQ multiplex PCR; TCRdb has only the in-frame clones, and not every one. The data contain 120,000 or so clones, about 83% of them singletons. This clone was seen only a few times. Its antigen is unidentified. CDR3 length: 13 residues. V dropped 5 bases and J dropped 1 base, with 5 bases sitting between them. From germline, CDR1 is MNHNS and CDR2 SASEGT. Findings of the study overall: Cytomegalovirus association was assigned to approximately 180 TCR beta chains.

The source of this sequence is a woman aged 40 to 49 in good health and CMV-seropositive. The chain links TRBV6-1 to TRBJ2-2; no clear D gene. Material for sequencing was PBMCs. The CDR3 is CASSNRNTGELFF. CDR3 coding DNA: TGTGCCAGCAGTAATCGGAACACCGGGGAGCTGTTTTTT.